Given below is one T cell receptor beta chain in context. This entry is derived from a study of blood T cell repertoires in COVID-19. At the level of the study: T cells, B-cell-depleted T cells, or PBMCs supplied cDNA or gDNA.

CDR1 is SGHRS, CDR2 YFSETQ, per germline. V lost 0 bases and J lost 6; bases outside the gene matches: 7. CDR3 length: 16 amino acids. Per the original methods: How many nucleated cells were present was estimated from reference gene primer amplification. TCRdb keeps only in-frame clones here, not all; method: immunoSEQ multiplex PCR. Clone size and V and J calls were adopted from that table, with D and trimming inferred from the DNA. The sample includes around 59,000 clones, approximately 78% of them seen just once. The sequence came from an elderly man with acute or convalescent COVID-19. Input material: peripheral blood. The gene calls are TRBV5-1 and TRBJ2-1; 9 bases agree with TRBD1. CDR3 nucleotide sequence: TGCGCCAGCAGCTTGGCTGCGACAGGGGGAAGCAATGAGCAGTTCTTC. Protein product: CASSLAATGGSNEQFF.